This TCR beta chain was sequenced during a study of T cell repertoires in cytomegalovirus infection. Study-wide background: Indications of both CMV infection and matching HLA type were provided by public TCR beta signatures.

TCRdb reprocessed the reads via MiXCR and lists one record per CDR3 protein. There are about 740,000 distinct CDR3 sequences in the sample; approximately 40% occur only once, and roughly 2.8% lies in the top ten. Trimming removed 6 bases from V and 6 bases from J; junction bases left unmatched: 9. The CDR3 extends over 15 amino acids. Study-level points and caveats: CMV-specific HLA-C-restricted TCR beta clonotypes dominated the ex vivo response. Of the TCR beta families, the public ones yielded a cumulative frequency that identified carriers of CMV plus the relevant HLA.

Comments on this clonotype: The target antigen is unknown.

The sequenced sample consisted of PBMCs. This chain joins TRBV12-3 or TRBV12-4 and TRBJ2-7; 12 bases agree with TRBD1. The source of this sequence is a human donor in good health (CMV status not recorded). Some clones in this sample may be carry-over from other donors' samples. In nucleotides, the CDR3 is TGTGCCAGCAGCCGCCAACGGGACAGGGGGCGCGAGCAGTACTTC. Translation: CASSRQRDRGREQYF.